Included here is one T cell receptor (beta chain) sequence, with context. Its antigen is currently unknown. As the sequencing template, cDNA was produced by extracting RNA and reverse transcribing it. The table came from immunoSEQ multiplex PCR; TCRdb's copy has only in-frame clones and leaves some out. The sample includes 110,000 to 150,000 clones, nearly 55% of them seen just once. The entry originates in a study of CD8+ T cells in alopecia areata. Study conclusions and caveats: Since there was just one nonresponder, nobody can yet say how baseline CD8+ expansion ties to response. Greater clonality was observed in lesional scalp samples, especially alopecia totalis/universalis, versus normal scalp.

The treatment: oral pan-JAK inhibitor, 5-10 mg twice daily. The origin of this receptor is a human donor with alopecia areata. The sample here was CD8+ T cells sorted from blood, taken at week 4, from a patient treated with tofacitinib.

The DNA of the CDR3 is TGTGCCAGCTCCCCAACTAGCGGCACAGATACGCAGTATTTT. This sequence encodes CASSPTSGTDTQYF. The J gene is TRBJ2-3, the V gene TRBV16; 7 bases line up with TRBD2. CDR3 length equals 14 residues. CDR1 and CDR2 from the germline V gene are KGHSY and FQNENV. J was trimmed by 1 base and V by 8 bases; bases with no gene match: 6.